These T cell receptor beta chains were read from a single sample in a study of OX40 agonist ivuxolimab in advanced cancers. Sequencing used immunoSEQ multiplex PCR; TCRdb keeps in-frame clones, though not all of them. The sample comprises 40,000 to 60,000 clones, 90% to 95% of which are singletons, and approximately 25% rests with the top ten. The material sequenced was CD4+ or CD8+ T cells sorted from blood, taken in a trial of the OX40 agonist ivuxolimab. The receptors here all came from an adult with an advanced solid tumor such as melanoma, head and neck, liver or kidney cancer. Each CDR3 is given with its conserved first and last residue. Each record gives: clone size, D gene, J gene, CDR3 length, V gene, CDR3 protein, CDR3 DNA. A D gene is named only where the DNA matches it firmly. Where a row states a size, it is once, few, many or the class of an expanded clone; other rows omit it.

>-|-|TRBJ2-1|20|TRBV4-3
CASSQKELPSFARSYNEQFF
TGCGCCAGCAGCCAAAAGGAATTGCCTAGCTTTGCCCGCTCCTACAATGAGCAGTTCTTC
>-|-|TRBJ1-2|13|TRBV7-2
CASSLARDRGYTF
TGTGCCAGCAGCTTAGCCCGGGACCGGGGCTACACCTTC
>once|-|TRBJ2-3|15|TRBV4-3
CASGPGRDRPDTQYF
TGCGCCAGCGGCCCTGGGCGGGATAGACCAGATACGCAGTATTTT
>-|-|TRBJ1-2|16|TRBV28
CASSSPREGEGDGYTF
TGTGCCAGCAGTTCCCCTAGAGAGGGGGAAGGGGATGGCTACACCTTC
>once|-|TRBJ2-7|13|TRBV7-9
CASSLSTEYEQYF
TGTGCCAGCAGCTTAAGCACAGAATACGAGCAGTACTTC
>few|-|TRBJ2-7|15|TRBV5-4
CASSPEGLGSYEQYF
TGTGCCAGCAGCCCGGAGGGGCTCGGCTCCTACGAGCAGTACTTC
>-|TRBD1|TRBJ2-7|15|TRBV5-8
CASSPGTGSADEQYF
TGTGCCAGCAGCCCGGGGACAGGGAGTGCGGACGAGCAGTACTTC
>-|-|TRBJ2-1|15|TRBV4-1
CASSSFTSSYNEQFF
TGCGCCAGCAGCTCCTTTACATCCTCCTACAATGAGCAGTTCTTC
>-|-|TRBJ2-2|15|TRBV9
CASSVGGAPIGELFF
TGTGCCAGCAGCGTCGGGGGCGCCCCCATCGGGGAGCTGTTTTTT
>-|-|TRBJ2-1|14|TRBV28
CASTVFGSYNEQFF
TGTGCCAGCACCGTATTTGGCTCCTACAATGAGCAGTTCTTC
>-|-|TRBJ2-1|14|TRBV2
CASSEPGEFTEQFF
TGTGCCAGCAGTGAACCGGGGGAGTTCACTGAGCAGTTCTTC
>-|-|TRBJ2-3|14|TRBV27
CASSLDIRTDTQYF
TGTGCCAGCAGTTTAGACATACGCACAGATACGCAGTATTTT
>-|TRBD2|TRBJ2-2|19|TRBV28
CASSPTSSGGLGITGELFF
TGTGCCAGCAGTCCCACATCATCGGGAGGCCTTGGGATTACCGGGGAGCTGTTTTTT
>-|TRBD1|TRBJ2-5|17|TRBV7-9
CASSPESTGDLQETQYF
TGTGCCAGCAGTCCCGAATCAACAGGGGACCTCCAAGAGACCCAGTACTTC
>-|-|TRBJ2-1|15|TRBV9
CASSVGGVAYNEQFF
TGTGCCAGCAGCGTAGGAGGGGTCGCCTACAATGAGCAGTTCTTC
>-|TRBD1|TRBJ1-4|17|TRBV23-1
CASSHPLRTGGRGKLFF
TGCGCCAGCAGTCACCCCCTCCGGACAGGGGGCAGAGGAAAACTGTTTTTT
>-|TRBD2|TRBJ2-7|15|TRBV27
CASSPPGLAWDEQYF
TGTGCCAGCAGTCCGCCGGGACTAGCGTGGGACGAGCAGTACTTC
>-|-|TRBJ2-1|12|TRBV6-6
CASSYALNEQFF
TGTGCCAGCAGTTACGCTCTCAATGAGCAGTTCTTC
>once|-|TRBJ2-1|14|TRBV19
CASSMRGGDNEQFF
TGTGCCAGTAGTATGCGTGGCGGGGACAATGAGCAGTTCTTC
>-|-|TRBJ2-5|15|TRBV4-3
CASSQDTGEWETQYF
TGCGCCAGCAGCCAAGATACGGGAGAGTGGGAGACCCAGTACTTC
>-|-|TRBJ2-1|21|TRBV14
CASSQTWRGRDSTWGYNEQFF
TGTGCCAGCAGCCAAACGTGGAGGGGGCGCGATTCTACATGGGGATACAATGAGCAGTTCTTC
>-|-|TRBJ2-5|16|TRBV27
CASSGKGNGLWETQYF
TGTGCCAGCAGTGGAAAGGGTAACGGGTTATGGGAGACCCAGTACTTC
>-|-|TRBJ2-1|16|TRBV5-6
CASSLEVGPAYNEQFF
TGTGCCAGCAGCTTGGAAGTAGGGCCGGCTTACAATGAGCAGTTCTTC
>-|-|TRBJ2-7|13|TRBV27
CASSLGRDNEQYF
TGTGCCAGCAGTTTGGGCAGGGACAACGAGCAGTACTTC
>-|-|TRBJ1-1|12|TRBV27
CASQGEVTEAFF
TGTGCCAGCCAGGGAGAGGTCACTGAAGCTTTCTTT
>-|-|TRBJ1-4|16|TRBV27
CASSVHRTARNEKLFF
TGTGCCAGCAGTGTACATAGGACAGCCAGAAATGAAAAACTGTTTTTT
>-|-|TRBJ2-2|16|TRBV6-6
CASSYSGGPITGELFF
TGTGCCAGCAGTTACTCCGGGGGGCCTATCACCGGGGAGCTGTTTTTT
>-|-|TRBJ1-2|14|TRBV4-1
CASSQDRAGYGYTF
TGCGCCAGCAGCCAAGATCGGGCAGGCTATGGCTACACCTTC
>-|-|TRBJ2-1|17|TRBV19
CASSSNSGRTTSNEQFF
TGTGCCAGTAGTTCGAACTCTGGGAGGACTACCTCCAATGAGCAGTTCTTC
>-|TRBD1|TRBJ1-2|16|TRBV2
CASSDLGQGVRYGYTF
TGTGCCAGCAGTGACTTAGGACAGGGTGTTCGGTATGGCTACACCTTC
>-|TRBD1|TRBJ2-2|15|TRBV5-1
CASSSRTGHTGELFF
TGCGCCAGCAGCTCTCGGACAGGTCACACCGGGGAGCTGTTTTTT
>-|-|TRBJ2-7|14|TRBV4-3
CASSQGRGSYEQYF
TGCGCCAGCAGCCAAGGTCGGGGCTCCTACGAGCAGTACTTC
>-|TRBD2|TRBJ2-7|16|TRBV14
CASSQTSGRYRREQYF
TGTGCCAGCAGCCAAACTAGCGGGAGATACCGTAGGGAGCAGTACTTC
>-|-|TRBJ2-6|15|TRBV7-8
CASSSRTLEANVLTF
TGTGCCAGCAGCTCCCGGACACTCGAGGCCAACGTCCTGACTTTC
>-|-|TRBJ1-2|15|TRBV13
CASSSDSLLGYGYTF
TGTGCCAGCAGCTCGGACAGTCTTCTTGGGTATGGCTACACCTTC
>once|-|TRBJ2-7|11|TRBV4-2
CASSHSYEQYF
TGTGCCAGCAGCCATTCCTACGAGCAGTACTTC
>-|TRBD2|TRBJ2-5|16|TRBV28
CASRRLAGGSRETQYF
TGTGCCAGCAGGAGACTAGCGGGAGGGTCCCGTGAGACCCAGTACTTC
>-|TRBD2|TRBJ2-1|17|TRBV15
CATSRVSLAGIANEQFF
TGTGCCACCAGCAGAGTTTCCCTAGCGGGAATAGCTAATGAGCAGTTCTTC
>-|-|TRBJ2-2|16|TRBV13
CASSLTSGWNTGELFF
TGTGCCAGCAGCTTAACGAGCGGCTGGAACACCGGGGAGCTGTTTTTT
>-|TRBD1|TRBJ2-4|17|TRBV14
CASSPLDPGTGLNIQYF
TGTGCCAGCAGCCCCCTCGACCCGGGGACAGGGCTAAACATTCAGTACTTC
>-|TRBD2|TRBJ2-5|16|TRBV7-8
CASSSLAGVFKETQYF
TGTGCCAGCAGCTCTTTAGCGGGAGTATTCAAAGAGACCCAGTACTTC
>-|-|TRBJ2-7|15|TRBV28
CASRPPTGSSYEQYF
TGTGCCAGCAGGCCTCCCACGGGAAGCTCCTACGAGCAGTACTTC
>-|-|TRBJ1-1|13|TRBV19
CASSIQENTEAFF
TGTGCCAGTAGTATTCAGGAGAACACTGAAGCTTTCTTT
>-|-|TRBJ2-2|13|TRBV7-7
CASSLRITGELFF
TGTGCTAGCAGCTTAAGGATAACCGGGGAGCTGTTTTTT
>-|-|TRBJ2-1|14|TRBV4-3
CASSQAWDDNEQFF
TGCGCCAGCAGCCAAGCGTGGGACGACAATGAGCAGTTCTTC
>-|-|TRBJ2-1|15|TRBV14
CASSRALEGSNEQFF
TGTGCCAGCAGCCGAGCTCTCGAGGGAAGCAATGAGCAGTTCTTC
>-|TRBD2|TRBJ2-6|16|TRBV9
CASSVGGLAYANVLTF
TGTGCCAGCAGCGTTGGGGGACTAGCGTATGCCAACGTCCTGACTTTC
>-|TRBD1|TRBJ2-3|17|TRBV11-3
CASSLLTGDEGTDTQYF
TGTGCCAGCAGCTTATTGACAGGGGACGAGGGCACAGATACGCAGTATTTT
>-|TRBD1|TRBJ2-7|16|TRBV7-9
CASSLGGTGVTYEQYF
TGTGCCAGCAGCTTAGGGGGGACAGGGGTTACCTACGAGCAGTACTTC
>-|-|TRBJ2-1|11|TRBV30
CAWIEDNEQFF
TGTGCCTGGATTGAGGACAATGAGCAGTTCTTC
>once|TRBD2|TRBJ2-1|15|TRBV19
CASSIVGGGYNEQFF
TGTGCCAGTAGTATAGTTGGCGGGGGCTACAATGAGCAGTTCTTC
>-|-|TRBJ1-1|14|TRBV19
CASSLREYNTEAFF
TGTGCCAGTAGTCTCCGGGAATATAACACTGAAGCTTTCTTT
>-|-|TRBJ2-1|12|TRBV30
CAWSLQVNEQFF
TGTGCCTGGAGCTTACAGGTCAATGAGCAGTTCTTC
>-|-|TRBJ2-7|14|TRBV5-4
CASSIEQGVDEQYF
TGTGCCAGCAGCATCGAACAGGGCGTTGACGAGCAGTACTTC
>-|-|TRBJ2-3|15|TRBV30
CAWSVLVGVGNTQYF
TGTGCCTGGAGTGTACTGGTGGGAGTGGGAAATACGCAGTATTTT
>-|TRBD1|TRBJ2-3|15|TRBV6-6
CASSPTGQGRDTQYF
TGTGCCAGCAGCCCAACCGGACAGGGTAGGGATACGCAGTATTTT
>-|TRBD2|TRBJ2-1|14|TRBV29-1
CSVGAGGYYNEQFF
TGCAGCGTTGGAGCGGGAGGGTACTACAATGAGCAGTTCTTC
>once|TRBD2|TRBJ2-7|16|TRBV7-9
CASSLGASGSWYEQYF
TGTGCCAGCAGCTTAGGGGCTAGCGGGAGTTGGTACGAGCAGTACTTC
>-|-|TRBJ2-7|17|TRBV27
CASSSLYTGPQLYEQYF
TGTGCCAGCAGTTCCCTATATACGGGCCCTCAACTGTACGAGCAGTACTTC
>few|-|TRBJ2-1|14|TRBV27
CASSQAFERDEQFF
TGTGCCAGCAGTCAAGCCTTCGAAAGAGATGAGCAGTTCTTC